This TCR beta chain emerged from a study of blood T cell repertoires in COVID-19. On the study more broadly: Specimens from acute and convalescent COVID-19 originated in the United States, Italy and Spain. Sample material is recorded as cDNA or gDNA derived from T cells, B-cell-depleted T cells, or PBMCs.

V lost 6 bases, J lost 5 bases, and 10 bases stayed unmatched. Germline V lookup: CDR1 MDHEN, CDR2 SYDVKM. The CDR3 is 16 residues long. As processed by the authors: Using reference gene primer amplification, nucleated cell counts were estimated. Produced via immunoSEQ multiplex PCR; TCRdb's table is partial and in-frame only. The V and J calls and clone size come from that table; D and trimming were worked out from the DNA. The data show hundreds of thousands of clones, more than 75% seen once. Clinical history as reported by participants underpinned cohort assignment. This sequence was found in a woman aged 25 to 45 who had recovered from COVID-19. The specimen was PBMCs or T cells enriched from blood (not recorded which). The chain combines TRBV28 with TRBJ1-5; TRBD1 matches at 10 bases. CDR3 region: CASSPAGQGLDQPQHF. In nucleotides, the CDR3 is TGTGCCAGCAGCCCCGCGGGACAGGGGTTGGATCAGCCCCAGCATTTT.